The sequence of this T cell receptor beta chain was determined in a study of blood T cell repertoires in COVID-19. Looking at the study overall: The United States, Italy and Spain provided the acute and convalescent COVID-19 samples. PBMCs, B-cell-depleted T cells, or T cells were the source of the cDNA or gDNA that made up the material.

From germline, CDR1 is MNHEY and CDR2 SVGAGI. This CDR3 has 14 residues. The V and J ends lost 4 bases and 5 bases, in that order; junction bases with no gene match: 5. Original analysis: Amplified reference gene primers provided the basis for estimating nucleated cell counts. TCRdb's table, derived via immunoSEQ multiplex PCR, lists solely in-frame clones and lacks some. For V, J and clone size, that table is used; D and trimming come from the DNA. The table records around 140,000 clones, over 60% of them present only once. The receptor comes from a woman aged 50 to 65 with active or convalescent COVID-19. The specimen sequenced was peripheral blood. This rearrangement joins TRBV6-5 to TRBJ1-1; 9 nucleotides agree with TRBD1. CDR3 sequence: CASSSSTGGTEAFF. CDR3 bases: TGTGCCAGCAGTTCCTCGACAGGGGGAACTGAAGCTTTCTTT.